A single sample is the source of the 18 T cell receptor beta chains below, sequenced in a study of post-analysis software for immune sequencing data. Findings of the study overall: Relative to controls, patients had roughly five TRBV segments at higher frequency, with TRBV5-6, TRBV5-1 and TRBV20-1 among these.

The library was made from cDNA and included unique molecular identifiers. TCRdb redid the calling of the PCR reads with MiXCR, one entry per CDR3 protein. The table has approximately 570,000 distinct CDR3 sequences, 44% seen once. These TCRs are of unknown antigen specificity. The sequenced sample was blood. All receptors derive from a girl aged 10-17 years with multiple sclerosis.

Ten or more counts support this clonotype. The J gene is TRBJ2-7, the V gene TRBV4-2, with 7 bases matching TRBD1. The CDR3 spans 13 residues. V lost 4 bases and J lost 2; bases outside the gene matches: 2. Germline loops: CDR1 LGHNA, CDR2 YNFKEQ. CDR3 in DNA: TGTGCCAGCAGCCCGGGACAGACCTACGAGCAGTACTTC. Its protein is CASSPGQTYEQYF.

The rearrangement joins TRBV11-3 to TRBJ2-1; weak D call: TRBD2 (6 bases). Germline V gene data show CDR1 as SGHNT and CDR2 as YENEEA. V was shortened by 5 bases and J by 5 bases, with 13 bases between the two germline ends. The CDR3 has 14 amino acids. The CDR3, as DNA: TGTGCCAGCAGCCACAGCGGACTAAACAATGAGCAGTTCTTC. It yields the protein CASSHSGLNNEQFF.

The V gene is TRBV20-1, the J gene TRBJ1-1; no reliable D call. V lost 0 bases and J lost 4, with 9 bases in between. This CDR3 is built from 13 residues. Germline loops: CDR1 DFQATT, CDR2 SNEGSKA (reference sequence). The CDR3 coding sequence is TGCAGTGCTAGAGATCGACGGAGCACTGAAGCTTTCTTT. Protein sequence: CSARDRRSTEAFF.

This clonotype has just a few counts. The germline gene is not matched at one end of the junction; a read error may be the cause. The gene calls are TRBV5-1 and TRBJ2-3; D is perhaps TRBD2 (6 bases). The length of the CDR3 is 14 residues. Germline V gives CDR1 SGHRS, CDR2 YFSETQ. The CDR3 loop reads CASSSLGTSDTQYF. The DNA of the CDR3 is TGCGCTAGCAGCTCCCTAGGGACTTCAGATACGCAGTATTTT.

This clonotype was recorded a few times. The J gene is TRBJ2-6, the V gene TRBV5-1, with D tentatively TRBD2 (6 bases). Deletions cut 4 bases from V and 0 bases from J, with 11 bases between. The length of the CDR3 is 16 residues. The V gene's germline CDR1 is SGHRS and CDR2 YFSETQ. For the CDR3, the DNA is TGCGCCAGCAGCCCGGGACTCAACTCTGGGGCCAACGTCCTGACTTTC. Translation: CASSPGLNSGANVLTF. Combining the CDR3 with reference TRBV5-1 and TRBJ2-6 gives the whole variable domain KAGVTQTPRYLIKTRGQQVTLSCSPISGHRSVSWYQQTPGQGLQFLFEYFSETQRNKGNFPGRFSGRQFSNSRSEMNVSTLELGDSALYLCASSPGLNSGANVLTFGAGSRLTVL.

This chain joins TRBV5-5 and TRBJ2-7, with D perhaps TRBD2 (6 bases). Germline V CDR1 and CDR2: SGHKS, YYEKEE (reference sequence). The CDR3 length is 12 residues. Trimming left V 4 bases short and J 6 bases short, with 11 bases between. CDR3 protein: CASSIHGGEQYF. CDR3 coding DNA: TGTGCCAGCAGCATTCACGGGGGCGAGCAGTACTTC.

The V and J genes are TRBV20-1 and TRBJ1-1, with D uncertain. The germline CDR1 and CDR2 sequences are DFQATT and SNEGSKA (reference sequence). This CDR3 has 13 amino acids. Trimming took 1 base from V and 1 from J, leaving 7 bases between them. The CDR3, as DNA: TGCAGTGCTAGAGGCGTGGGGAACACTGAAGCTTTCTTT. This encodes CSARGVGNTEAFF.

This clonotype came up a few times. The rearrangement joins TRBV3-1 to TRBJ1-5, with unresolved D. The CDR3 extends over 15 amino acids. Germline V gene sequence: CDR1 LGHDT, CDR2 YNNKEL (reference sequence). V was pared by 4 bases and J by 4 bases, with 14 bases between. Written as DNA, the CDR3 is TGTGCCAGCAGCCTGAACCCGGCGGAGAATCAGCCCCAGCATTTT. This codes for CASSLNPAENQPQHF. The entire variable domain, with the rest obtained from reference TRBV3-1 and TRBJ1-5, is as follows: DTAVSQTPKYLVTQMGNDKSIKCEQNLGHDTMYWYKQDSKKFLKIMFSYNNKELIINETVPNRFSPKSPDKAHLNLHINSLELGDSAVYFCASSLNPAENQPQHFGDGTRLSIL.

This clonotype was observed once. V usage is TRBV20-1 and J usage is TRBJ2-2, with 7 bases that match TRBD2. The CDR3 sequence is 15 residues long. J gave up 6 bases and V 3 bases, and 10 bases lay outside the gene matches. The V gene's germline CDR1 is DFQATT and CDR2 SNEGSKA (reference sequence). The CDR3, as DNA: TGCAGTGCTAGCCGGGGGGTCGGGACCGCCGGGGAGCTGTTTTTT. It codes for CSASRGVGTAGELFF.

V and J are TRBV4-1 and TRBJ2-7; D possibly corresponds to TRBD1 (6 bases). This CDR3 has 13 amino acids. V shed 2 bases and J shed 4 bases, with 9 bases lying between them. In germline, CDR1 is MGHRA, CDR2 YSYEKL. CDR3 nucleotides: TGCGCCAGCAGCCAACCACAGGGTTACGAGCAGTACTTC. Translated, it gives CASSQPQGYEQYF.

The chain employs TRBV20-1 and TRBJ2-5; no clear D. The germline gives CDR1 DFQATT, CDR2 SNEGSKA (reference sequence). This CDR3 spans 13 amino acids. With 3 bases removed from V and 5 bases from J, the gap between germline ends came to 13 bases. The CDR3 DNA reads TGCAGTGCTAGGGCCCCCACCCTGGAGACCCAGTACTTC. This gives the protein CSARAPTLETQYF.

This rearrangement joins TRBV27 to TRBJ1-2; perhaps TRBD1 as D (5 bases). V lost 3 bases and J lost 0, with 11 bases in between. Germline V CDR1 and CDR2: MNHEY, SMNVEV (reference sequence). This CDR3 has 15 residues. The CDR3 DNA sequence: TGTGCCAGCAGTTTTGGGCAGGGAGCTAACTATGGCTACACCTTC. It is translated as CASSFGQGANYGYTF.

The chain carries TRBV7-9 and TRBJ2-3, with D perhaps matching TRBD2 (5 bases). The CDR3 is made up of 16 amino acids. Trimming took 3 bases from V and 1 from J, leaving 14 bases between them. Germline loops: CDR1 SEHNR, CDR2 FQNEAQ (reference sequence). CDR3 nucleotide sequence: TGTGCCAGCAGCTTGAGCTTTTCGGAGGGCACAGATACGCAGTATTTT. It encodes CASSLSFSEGTDTQYF.

This clonotype has a handful of counts. The chain is built from TRBV5-1 and TRBJ2-4, with a weak D call TRBD1 (6 bases). The J call may be wrong; the DNA end is better matched by TRBJ2-7. The CDR3 spans 13 residues. The germline gives CDR1 SGHRS, CDR2 YFSETQ. The CDR3: CASSFPGQDEQYF. For the CDR3, the DNA is TGCGCCAGCAGCTTCCCGGGACAAGACGAGCAGTACTTC.

In this sample, this clonotype turned up a few times. The chain uses TRBV7-2 and TRBJ2-4; no definite D call. Near its end, the DNA agrees better with TRBJ2-7, so the J call may be wrong. The CDR3 loop spans 12 amino acids. Germline CDR1 and CDR2: SGHTA and FQGNSA. CDR3: CASSLGMDEQYF. The CDR3 DNA reads as TGTGCCAGCAGCTTAGGAATGGACGAGCAGTACTTC.

The rearrangement joins TRBV29-1 to TRBJ2-5; TRBD1 might be the D (5 bases). The last part of the DNA fits TRBJ2-7 better; the J call may be wrong. The CDR3 runs to 12 residues. Germline V CDR1 and CDR2: SQVTM, ANQGSEA. Here the CDR3 reads CSVGTGVVEQYF. Written as DNA, the CDR3 is TGCAGCGTTGGAACAGGAGTGGTCGAGCAGTACTTC.

In its sample, this clonotype was seen a few times. The chain carries TRBV5-1 and TRBJ2-7; 8 bases align to TRBD2. J lost 0 bases, V lost 4 bases, and 12 bases had no gene match. The CDR3 totals 17 residues. The germline V gene encodes CDR1 SGHRS and CDR2 YFSETQ. DNA of the CDR3: TGCGCCAGCAGCGTGAGCCCCAGAAGCGGGAGCTCCTACGAGCAGTACTTC. This codes for CASSVSPRSGSSYEQYF. The full variable domain, its missing parts supplied by reference TRBV5-1 and TRBJ2-7, is KAGVTQTPRYLIKTRGQQVTLSCSPISGHRSVSWYQQTPGQGLQFLFEYFSETQRNKGNFPGRFSGRQFSNSRSEMNVSTLELGDSALYLCASSVSPRSGSSYEQYFGPGTRLTVT.

This sequence joins TRBV5-8 and TRBJ2-1; 8 positions match TRBD1. Germline V lookup: CDR1 SGHTS, CDR2 YDEGEE. V was pared by 6 bases and J by 3 bases, with 8 bases of the junction left unmatched. This CDR3 region has 15 residues. For the CDR3, the DNA is TGTGCCAGCACTCTGGGACAGGCGCTCTACAATGAGCAGTTCTTC. Its protein is CASTLGQALYNEQFF.